A single sample gave rise to the 15 T cell receptor beta chains below, sequenced in a study of regulatory T cells in long-lasting Graves disease. CDR3 regions were amplified by Arm-PCR using iRepertoire HTBI primers to build TCR beta libraries. TCRdb independently ran MiXCR on the multiplex PCR reads; one entry per CDR3 protein. The sample holds about 430,000 distinct CDR3 sequences, approximately 15% seen once. Noted time point: newly diagnosed GD, antithyroid drugs for less than 3 months. Generation of the TCR library employed RNA extracted from PBMCs. These same records also appear under a second study, on T cells in Graves' hyperthyroidism and ophthalmopathy.

The sample in question was peripheral blood mononuclear cells (PBMCs), obtained at new diagnosis, from a patient treated with antithyroid drugs. These receptors all come from a woman in her thirties or forties with Graves disease.

This clonotype was detected ten times or more. The rearrangement uses TRBV28 and TRBJ1-3, with 7 positions matching TRBD1. With V trimmed by 4 bases and J by 7 bases, 7 bases remained unmatched. The CDR3 has 14 residues. From germline, CDR1 is MDHEN and CDR2 SYDVKM. The CDR3 loop reads CASSSTGLGNTIYF. The CDR3 DNA is TGTGCCAGCAGTTCGACAGGGCTGGGGAACACCATATATTTT.

There are a few counts of this clonotype. The chain recombines TRBV7-9 with TRBJ2-6, with no clear D. Per germline, CDR1 SEHNR and CDR2 FQNEAQ (reference sequence). This CDR3 contains 15 residues. The V end lost 2 bases, the J end lost 2 bases, and 7 bases lay between the germline ends. The CDR3 sequence: CASSLLLPGANVLTF. The DNA of the CDR3 is TGTGCCAGCAGCTTATTGTTGCCTGGGGCCAACGTCCTGACTTTC. The whole variable domain, filled in from reference TRBV7-9 and TRBJ2-6, reads DTGVSQNPRHKITKRGQNVTFRCDPISEHNRLYWYRQTLGQGPEFLTYFQNEAQLEKSRLLSDRFSAERPKGSFSTLEIQRTEQGDSAMYLCASSLLLPGANVLTFGAGSRLTVL.

This clonotype was counted a few times. The chain uses TRBV30 and TRBJ1-5; tentatively, D is TRBD1 (6 bases). With 2 bases removed from V and 0 bases from J, the gap between germline ends came to 11 bases. The length of the CDR3 is 15 residues. Germline V gene data show CDR1 as GTSNPN and CDR2 as SVGIG (reference sequence). The CDR3 is CAWSRGAGSNQPQHF. CDR3 sequence (DNA): TGTGCCTGGAGTAGGGGGGCCGGTAGCAATCAGCCCCAGCATTTT.

This clonotype was counted at least ten times. The CDR3 bases are TGCAGTGCTAGAGTAGCAGCATTCTCCTACAATGAGCAGTTCTTC. It specifies CSARVAAFSYNEQFF. V and J are TRBV20-1 and TRBJ2-1; the D is unclear. The CDR3 extends over 15 amino acids. V was trimmed by 1 base and J by 0 bases, leaving 10 bases between them. Germline V gene data show CDR1 as DFQATT and CDR2 as SNEGSKA (reference sequence).

In this sample, this clonotype turned up many times. This rearrangement joins TRBV18 to TRBJ2-1; 8 bases map to TRBD2. CDR3 length equals 18 residues. Per the germline V gene, CDR1 is KGHSH and CDR2 is LQKENI. The V segment lost 5 bases and the J segment 7 bases; nucleotides outside the gene matches: 19. The CDR3: CASSSRTSPYGGRNEQFF. The CDR3 coding sequence is TGTGCCAGCTCATCCCGGACTAGCCCATATGGGGGGAGAAATGAGCAGTTCTTC.

This clonotype was counted a few times. This rearrangement joins TRBV6-1 to TRBJ1-5; 10 bases map to TRBD1. The J segment lost 2 bases and the V segment lost 5 bases, leaving 15 bases of the junction unmatched. Germline V gives CDR1 MNHNS, CDR2 SASEGT. This CDR3 contains 19 residues. CDR3 nucleotide sequence: TGTGCCAGCAGTAACCCCGGGACAGGGGTCCTTTATGGCAATCAGCCCCAGCATTTT. Translated, it gives CASSNPGTGVLYGNQPQHF.

In DNA form, the CDR3 reads TGTGCCAGTTCCCCGCTGGGGGGAATCCACAATGAGCAGTTCTTC. It specifies CASSPLGGIHNEQFF. The chain carries TRBV19 and TRBJ2-1; a weak D match, TRBD2 (6 bases). This CDR3 has 15 residues. CDR1 and CDR2 (germline): LNHDA, SQIVND (reference sequence). V lost 8 bases, J lost 5 bases, and 19 bases lay in between. Variable domain in full (rest from reference TRBV19 and TRBJ2-1): DGGITQSPKYLFRKEGQNVTLSCEQNLNHDAMYWYRQDPGQGLRLIYYSQIVNDFQKGDIAEGYSVSREKKESFPLTVTSAQKNPTAFYLCASSPLGGIHNEQFFGPGTRLTVL.

V usage is TRBV27 and J usage is TRBJ2-2; D remains unclear. V was trimmed by 0 bases and J by 3 bases, leaving 11 bases between them. The CDR3 spans 16 residues. Germline V gene sequence: CDR1 MNHEY, CDR2 SMNVEV (reference sequence). The CDR3 region is CASSLSFTDHTGELFF. The CDR3 DNA reads as TGTGCCAGCAGTTTATCGTTTACAGATCACACCGGGGAGCTGTTTTTT.

The chain joins TRBV20-1 to TRBJ2-2; D possibly corresponds to TRBD1 (5 bases). Germline CDR1 DFQATT, CDR2 SNEGSKA (reference sequence). This CDR3 has 16 amino acids. The V gene lost 2 bases and the J gene lost 0 bases, with 13 bases spanning the gap. In DNA, the CDR3 is TGCAGTGCTAGACTCCTCGACAGATCGAACACCGGGGAGCTGTTTTTT. Translation gives CSARLLDRSNTGELFF.

The rearrangement links TRBV5-6 to TRBJ2-2, with D perhaps TRBD1 (6 bases). Trimming stripped 4 bases from V and 5 bases from J, with 18 bases between. The germline gives CDR1 SGHDT, CDR2 YYEEEE. The CDR3 consists of 16 residues. CDR3 in amino acids: CASSPQRQAPTGELFF. The CDR3 coding sequence is TGTGCCAGCAGCCCTCAAAGACAGGCACCAACCGGGGAGCTGTTTTTT.

At least ten counts were recorded for this clonotype. This rearrangement joins TRBV12-3 or TRBV12-4 to TRBJ1-6; the D is unclear. This CDR3 is built from 13 residues. V gave up 1 base and J gave up 10 bases, with 8 bases separating them. CDR3: CASSLDGLSPLHF. CDR3 nucleotide sequence: TGTGCCAGCAGTTTAGATGGGCTGTCACCCCTCCACTTT.

This clonotype was counted ten times or more. The rearrangement joins TRBV24-1 to TRBJ2-3; 8 bases are a match to TRBD2. J gave up 1 base and V 5 bases, and 7 bases lay outside the gene matches. The CDR3 is 16 amino acids. CDR1 is KGHDR and CDR2 is SFDVKD in the germline V gene. The CDR3 here is CATSGDGRGGTDTQYF. The CDR3 DNA reads TGTGCCACCAGTGGAGACGGGAGGGGCGGCACAGATACGCAGTATTTT.

This clonotype was found many times. This rearrangement joins TRBV28 to TRBJ2-6; unclear D gene. Germline V gene lookup returns CDR1 MDHEN and CDR2 SYDVKM. V lost 7 bases and J lost 0, with 7 bases in between. The CDR3 runs to 14 residues. The CDR3 DNA sequence: TGTGCCAGCACCACAGTCTCTGGGGCCAACGTCCTGACTTTC. Translation: CASTTVSGANVLTF.

V is TRBV4-1 and J is TRBJ2-1, with D possibly being TRBD2 (5 bases). This CDR3 comprises 14 residues. Germline CDR1 MGHRA, CDR2 YSYEKL. V gave up 4 bases and J gave up 8 bases, with 15 bases separating them. Here the CDR3 reads CASSLHARADEQFF. CDR3 coding DNA: TGCGCCAGCAGCCTACACGCGAGGGCAGATGAGCAGTTCTTC.

The V call is TRBV2, the J call TRBJ2-1, with D possibly being TRBD2 (5 bases). The end of the DNA is better explained by TRBJ2-5, so the J call may be wrong. Germline CDR1 SNHLY, CDR2 FYNNEI. The CDR3 is 13 residues long. This CDR3 is CASSEGLQETQYF. The CDR3 DNA sequence: TGTGCCAGCAGCGAGGGATTACAAGAGACCCAGTACTTC.